This TCR beta chain was profiled in a study of control samples from healthy donors and cancer patients. The germline V gene encodes CDR1 SGHTS and CDR2 YDEGEE. The CDR3 spans 12 residues. V lost 2 bases, J lost 12 bases, and 12 bases lay in between. TCRdb's copy holds only in-frame clones and misses some; the assay was immunoSEQ multiplex PCR. The sample records around 70,000 clones, 75% to 90% being singletons. This receptor was identified in a woman aged 45-60 years with colorectal cancer. The J gene is TRBJ2-1, the V gene TRBV5-8; D gene unclear. Sequencing input: PBMCs. In DNA form, the CDR3 reads TGTGCCAGCAGCTTTTCACAGATCGGGCAGTTCTTC. This translates into CASSFSQIGQFF.